One and the same sample provided the 5 T cell receptor beta chains below, sequenced in a study of cytomegalovirus exposure and HLA in healthy donors. Primers for the PCR totalled 60 Vbeta and 13 Jbeta. Assay used: immunoSEQ multiplex PCR; TCRdb lists only in-frame clones, some missing. The profile covers roughly 240,000 clones, with more than 75% appearing a single time and 0.24% taken by the ten largest. Sequencing used PBMCs. The receptor source for this set is a girl aged 2-9 years in good health and CMV-seronegative.

This clone has only one observation. The genes are TRBV7-7 and TRBJ2-1; 15 bases map to TRBD2. The CDR3 spans 15 residues. V shed 4 bases and J 7 bases; nucleotides not matched to a gene: 2. Germline CDR1 and CDR2: SSHAT and FNYEAQ (reference sequence). This CDR3 is CASSYGTSGRNEQFF. CDR3 sequence (DNA): TGTGCCAGCAGCTACGGGACTAGCGGGAGGAATGAGCAGTTCTTC.

DNA for the CDR3: TGTGCCACCAGCAGAAAACGGGCGGGGGAAAGCTCCTACGAGCAGTACTTC. It is translated as CATSRKRAGESSYEQYF. This chain links TRBV15 with TRBJ2-7; 7 bases align to TRBD2. The V segment lost 2 bases and the J segment 0 bases; nucleotides outside the gene matches: 10. Germline-derived CDR1 and CDR2 are LNHNV and YYDKDF (reference sequence). The CDR3 has 17 amino acids.

This chain uses TRBV7-2 with TRBJ1-3; D remains unclear. The CDR3 length is 15 residues. V lost 5 bases, J lost 0 bases, and 11 bases lay in between. Per the germline V gene, CDR1 is SGHTA and CDR2 is FQGNSA. CDR3 in DNA: TGTGCCAGCAGCCCCACTGGGCTCTCTGGAAACACCATATATTTT. This gives the protein CASSPTGLSGNTIYF.

Concerning this clone itself: Likely a read error: the CDR3 ends without its conserved phenylalanine or tryptophan. It is unclear where the CDR3 begins or ends on the DNA, so no DNA is shown, and the CDR3 is as TCRdb lists it. This rearrangement joins TRBV21-1 to TRBJ2-7; TRBD1 reflects the table's D call only, with no check against the DNA. TRBV21-1 is assigned pseudogene status. The CDR3 is 13 amino acids long, termini counted. CDR3 residues: CASSKSHRVLRGG.

The chain employs TRBV14 and TRBJ1-6; TRBD1 might be the D (5 bases). Germline V lookup: CDR1 SGHDN, CDR2 FVKESK. The CDR3 has 14 amino acids. V gave up 4 bases and J gave up 7 bases, with 11 bases separating them. DNA for the CDR3: TGTGCCAGCAGCCCTGGACACCCCAATTCACCCCTCCACTTT. Translated: CASSPGHPNSPLHF.